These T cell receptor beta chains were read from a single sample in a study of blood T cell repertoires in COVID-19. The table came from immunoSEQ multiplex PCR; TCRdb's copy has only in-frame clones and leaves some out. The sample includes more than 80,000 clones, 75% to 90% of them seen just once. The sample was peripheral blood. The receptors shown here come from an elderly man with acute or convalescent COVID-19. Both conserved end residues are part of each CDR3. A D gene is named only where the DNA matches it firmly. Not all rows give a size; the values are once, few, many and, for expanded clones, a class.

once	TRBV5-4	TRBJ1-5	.	CASSKQGSNQPQHF	TGTGCCAGCAGCAAACAGGGTAGCAATCAGCCCCAGCATTTT
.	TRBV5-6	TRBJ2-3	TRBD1	CASSLEGQGRTDTQYF	TGTGCCAGCAGCCTGGAGGGACAGGGAAGAACAGATACGCAGTATTTT
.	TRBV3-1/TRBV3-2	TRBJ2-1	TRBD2	CASSRGGGNNEQFF	TGTGCCAGCAGCCGCGGGGGGGGGAACAATGAGCAGTTCTTC
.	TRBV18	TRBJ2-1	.	CASSPGGRSSYNEQFF	TGTGCCAGCTCTCCCGGGGGGCGGAGCTCCTACAATGAGCAGTTCTTC
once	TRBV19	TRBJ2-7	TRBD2	CATATSGSNSYAGQYF	TGTGCCACCGCAACTAGCGGGAGTAATTCCTACGCCGGGCAGTACTTC
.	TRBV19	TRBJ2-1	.	CATSTHRSGSYNEQFF	TGTGCCACCTCGACCCATCGATCGGGCTCCTACAATGAGCAGTTCTTC
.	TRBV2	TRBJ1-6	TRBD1	CASSVTGTGNSPLHF	TGTGCCAGCAGTGTAACCGGGACAGGGAATTCACCCCTCCACTTT
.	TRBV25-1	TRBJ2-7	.	CASSAQGMGEQYF	TGTGCCAGCAGTGCACAGGGTATGGGCGAGCAGTACTTC
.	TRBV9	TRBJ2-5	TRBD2	CASSVAVAGGETQYF	TGTGCCAGCAGCGTAGCGGTAGCGGGGGGGGAGACCCAGTACTTC
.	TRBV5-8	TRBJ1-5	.	CASSLTGRSNQPQHF	TGTGCCAGCAGCTTGACAGGGCGGAGCAATCAGCCCCAGCATTTT
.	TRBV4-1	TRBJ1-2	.	CASSQDHRSTYGYTF	TGCGCCAGCAGCCAAGATCACAGGAGTACCTATGGCTACACCTTC
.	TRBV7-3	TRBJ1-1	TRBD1	CASSSGQGVNTEAFF	TGTGCCAGCAGCAGCGGACAGGGGGTGAACACTGAAGCTTTCTTT
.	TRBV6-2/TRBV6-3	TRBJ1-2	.	CASSYSSGNGYTF	TGTGCCAGCAGTTACTCATCAGGGAATGGCTACACCTTC
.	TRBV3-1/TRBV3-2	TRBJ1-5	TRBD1	CASSQERTGNQPQHF	TGTGCCAGCAGCCAAGAACGGACAGGGAATCAGCCCCAGCATTTT
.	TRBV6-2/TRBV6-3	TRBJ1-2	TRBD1	CASSYLNTGEKHGYTF	TGTGCCAGCAGTTACCTCAACACAGGGGAAAAGCATGGCTACACCTTC
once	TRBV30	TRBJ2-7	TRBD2	CAWSVGRGYEQYF	TGTGCCTGGAGTGTAGGGAGGGGTTACGAGCAGTACTTC
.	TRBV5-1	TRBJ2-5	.	CASSLVGGGLQETQYF	TGCGCCAGCAGCTTGGTGGGGGGAGGACTTCAAGAGACCCAGTACTTC
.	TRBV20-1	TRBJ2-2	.	CSASPSTHSTGELFF	TGCAGTGCTAGTCCTTCCACACACAGCACCGGGGAGCTGTTTTTT
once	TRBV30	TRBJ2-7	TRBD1	CACRQGSHEQYF	TGTGCCTGCCGACAGGGAAGCCACGAGCAGTACTTC
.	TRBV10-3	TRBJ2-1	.	CAISSGVDEQFF	TGTGCCATCAGCTCAGGGGTGGATGAGCAGTTCTTC
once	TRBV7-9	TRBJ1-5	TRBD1	CASSLEGTANQPQHF	TGTGCCAGCAGCTTAGAGGGGACAGCCAATCAGCCCCAGCATTTT
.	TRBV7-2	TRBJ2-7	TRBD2	CASSPMTSGRPSYEQYF	TGTGCCAGCAGCCCAATGACTAGCGGGAGACCCTCCTACGAGCAGTACTTC
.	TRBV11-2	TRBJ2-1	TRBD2	CASSLLPERGGLFF	TGTGCCAGCAGCCTACTTCCCGAGCGGGGGGGCCTGTTCTTC
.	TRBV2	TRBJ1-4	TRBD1	CASGTGLEKLFF	TGTGCCAGCGGGACAGGTCTCGAAAAACTGTTTTTT